This T cell receptor (beta chain) was profiled in a study of blood T cell repertoires in COVID-19. Study-level background: COVID-19 samples from acute and convalescent phases originated in the United States, Italy and Spain. Sources were T cells, B-cell-depleted T cells, or PBMCs; the material itself was cDNA or gDNA.

This clone has only a few counts. Per germline, CDR1 SGHTA and CDR2 FQGTGA. The CDR3 has 13 residues. V was pared by 6 bases and J by 8 bases, with 8 bases of the junction left unmatched. Authors' data handling: From reference gene primer amplification, estimates of nucleated cell counts were derived. Only in-frame clones appear in the TCRdb table, and some are missing; sequencing was by immunoSEQ multiplex PCR. The DNA was the basis for D and trimming; V, J and clone size are from that table. The data show 55,000 to 80,000 clones, about four fifths seen once. This TCR was recovered from a man aged 45-65 years with active COVID-19. The V gene is TRBV7-3, the J gene TRBJ1-2; 8 bases line up with TRBD1. Sample: peripheral blood. CDR3 in amino acids: CASSRGQGEGYTF. The DNA of the CDR3 is TGTGCCAGCAGTCGTGGACAGGGAGAAGGCTACACCTTC.